A selection of T cell receptor beta chains follows, all from one sample in a study of T cells in Graves' hyperthyroidism and ophthalmopathy. TCRdb re-analysed the multiplex PCR reads in MiXCR, keeping a single row per CDR3 protein. The table includes a few hundred thousand distinct CDR3 sequences, roughly 15% detected once. The sample taken for sequencing was blood. The receptors derive from a woman in her thirties or forties with Graves' ophthalmopathy. CDR3s include the opening cysteine and the closing phenylalanine or tryptophan. The order of the fields is clone size, V gene, D gene, J gene, CDR3 protein, CDR3 DNA. D genes are given only for firm matches. Not all rows give a size; the values are once, few, many and, for expanded clones, a class.

clone size: few
V gene: TRBV27
D gene: -
J gene: TRBJ2-3
CDR3 protein: CASSPQGWDTQYF
CDR3 DNA: TGTGCCAGCTCCCCCCAGGGTTGGGATACGCAGTATTTT

clone size: many
V gene: TRBV7-2
D gene: -
J gene: TRBJ2-3
CDR3 protein: CASSLDQTVTQYF
CDR3 DNA: TGTGCCAGCAGCCTAGACCAGACAGTTACGCAGTATTTT

clone size: -
V gene: TRBV5-1
D gene: -
J gene: TRBJ1-5
CDR3 protein: CASSTEGGPEQPQHF
CDR3 DNA: TGCGCCAGCAGCACGGAAGGAGGGCCTGAGCAGCCCCAGCATTTT

clone size: -
V gene: TRBV10-3
D gene: -
J gene: TRBJ1-1
CDR3 protein: CAIRPQGNTEAFF
CDR3 DNA: TGTGCCATCAGGCCTCAGGGAAACACTGAAGCTTTCTTT

clone size: -
V gene: TRBV9
D gene: -
J gene: TRBJ2-3
CDR3 protein: CASSVASTDTQYF
CDR3 DNA: TGTGCCAGCAGCGTAGCCAGCACAGATACGCAGTATTTT

clone size: many
V gene: TRBV6-1
D gene: -
J gene: TRBJ1-2
CDR3 protein: CASTFVAGAGGYTF
CDR3 DNA: TGTGCCAGCACCTTTGTGGCAGGGGCCGGGGGCTACACCTTC

clone size: few
V gene: TRBV7-4
D gene: TRBD2
J gene: TRBJ2-1
CDR3 protein: CASSLATKATSGGPYQSYNEQFF
CDR3 DNA: TGTGCCAGCAGCTTAGCGACCAAGGCCACTAGCGGGGGACCATATCAATCCTACAATGAGCAGTTCTTC

clone size: few
V gene: TRBV4-1
D gene: TRBD1
J gene: TRBJ1-6
CDR3 protein: CASSPGQGRVGSPLHF
CDR3 DNA: TGCGCCAGCAGCCCAGGACAGGGCCGTGTGGGATCACCCCTCCACTTT

clone size: many
V gene: TRBV6-1
D gene: TRBD1
J gene: TRBJ2-1
CDR3 protein: CASSQGGTGGNEQFF
CDR3 DNA: TGTGCCAGCAGTCAAGGTGGGACAGGGGGAAATGAGCAGTTCTTC

clone size: many
V gene: TRBV7-3
D gene: TRBD2
J gene: TRBJ2-1
CDR3 protein: CASSSRLAAANEQFF
CDR3 DNA: TGTGCCAGCAGCTCCAGACTAGCGGCGGCCAATGAGCAGTTCTTC

clone size: many
V gene: TRBV5-1
D gene: -
J gene: TRBJ2-7
CDR3 protein: CASSRQVGYEQYF
CDR3 DNA: TGCGCCAGCAGTAGACAGGTCGGCTACGAGCAGTACTTC

clone size: many
V gene: TRBV28
D gene: TRBD1
J gene: TRBJ2-5
CDR3 protein: CASSPPDRGRETQYF
CDR3 DNA: TGTGCCAGCAGTCCCCCCGACAGGGGCCGAGAGACCCAGTACTTC

clone size: few
V gene: TRBV18
D gene: -
J gene: TRBJ2-5
CDR3 protein: CASSPGLPETQYF
CDR3 DNA: TGTGCCAGCTCACCGGGGCTCCCTGAGACCCAGTACTTC

clone size: many
V gene: TRBV20-1
D gene: TRBD1
J gene: TRBJ2-1
CDR3 protein: CSAETGDNEQFF
CDR3 DNA: TGCAGTGCGGAAACAGGGGACAATGAGCAGTTCTTC

clone size: medium-sized
V gene: TRBV11-1
D gene: -
J gene: TRBJ2-1
CDR3 protein: CASSEGRVYNEQFF
CDR3 DNA: TGTGCCAGCAGCGAGGGGCGGGTCTACAATGAGCAGTTCTTC

clone size: many
V gene: TRBV28
D gene: -
J gene: TRBJ2-4
CDR3 protein: CASSFLGVAAKNIQYF
CDR3 DNA: TGTGCCAGCAGTTTTTTGGGGGTCGCGGCCAAAAACATTCAGTACTTC

clone size: few
V gene: TRBV6-4
D gene: -
J gene: TRBJ1-1
CDR3 protein: CASSVRGSSTEAFF
CDR3 DNA: TGTGCCAGCAGTGTTAGGGGATCAAGCACTGAAGCTTTCTTT

clone size: -
V gene: TRBV3-1
D gene: TRBD2
J gene: TRBJ2-1
CDR3 protein: CASSQEGASGKDEQFF
CDR3 DNA: TGTGCCAGCAGCCAAGAAGGGGCTAGCGGGAAAGATGAGCAGTTCTTC

clone size: many
V gene: TRBV3-1
D gene: -
J gene: TRBJ2-3
CDR3 protein: CASSPGLRGQYF
CDR3 DNA: TGTGCCAGCAGCCCAGGACTACGAGGGCAGTATTTT

clone size: -
V gene: TRBV4-2
D gene: TRBD2
J gene: TRBJ2-2
CDR3 protein: CASSQVLAGDLPGELFF
CDR3 DNA: TGTGCCAGCAGCCAAGTGCTAGCGGGAGATTTACCCGGGGAGCTGTTTTTT

clone size: many
V gene: TRBV6-1
D gene: -
J gene: TRBJ2-7
CDR3 protein: CASRLSGNSYEQYF
CDR3 DNA: TGTGCCAGCAGACTTAGCGGAAACTCCTACGAGCAGTACTTC

clone size: -
V gene: TRBV20-1
D gene: TRBD2
J gene: TRBJ2-1
CDR3 protein: CSAASGGRYNEQFF
CDR3 DNA: TGCAGTGCTGCAAGCGGGGGGCGCTACAATGAGCAGTTCTTC

clone size: few
V gene: TRBV2
D gene: -
J gene: TRBJ1-2
CDR3 protein: CASSENSYCGYTF
CDR3 DNA: TGTGCCAGCAGTGAAAACAGCTACTGTGGCTACACCTTC

clone size: few
V gene: TRBV19
D gene: -
J gene: TRBJ1-1
CDR3 protein: CASSISGSTEAFF
CDR3 DNA: TGTGCCAGTAGTATATCGGGGAGCACTGAAGCTTTCTTT

clone size: -
V gene: TRBV3-1
D gene: TRBD2
J gene: TRBJ2-3
CDR3 protein: CASSQVRGRVTDTQYF
CDR3 DNA: TGTGCCAGCAGCCAAGTCCGCGGGAGGGTCACAGATACGCAGTATTTT

clone size: many
V gene: TRBV20-1
D gene: TRBD1
J gene: TRBJ1-4
CDR3 protein: CSARDSGTVDEKLFF
CDR3 DNA: TGCAGTGCTAGAGACTCAGGGACAGTCGATGAAAAACTGTTTTTT

clone size: -
V gene: TRBV29-1
D gene: -
J gene: TRBJ2-3
CDR3 protein: CSVEVGYGTDTQYF
CDR3 DNA: TGCAGCGTTGAAGTGGGTTATGGGACAGATACGCAGTATTTT

clone size: -
V gene: TRBV6-1
D gene: -
J gene: TRBJ2-7
CDR3 protein: CASSEGPRYEQYF
CDR3 DNA: TGTGCCAGCAGTGAAGGTCCACGTTACGAGCAGTACTTC

clone size: many
V gene: TRBV20-1
D gene: -
J gene: TRBJ2-1
CDR3 protein: CSAREVGTYNEQFF
CDR3 DNA: TGCAGTGCTAGAGAGGTGGGAACCTACAATGAGCAGTTCTTC

clone size: -
V gene: TRBV19
D gene: -
J gene: TRBJ2-7
CDR3 protein: CASIPGHFEDEQYF
CDR3 DNA: TGTGCCAGTATTCCGGGACACTTCGAGGACGAGCAGTACTTC

clone size: few
V gene: TRBV2
D gene: TRBD2
J gene: TRBJ2-5
CDR3 protein: CASSVLREAYF
CDR3 DNA: TGTGCCAGCAGTGTTCTCCGGGAGGCGTACTTC

clone size: many
V gene: TRBV2
D gene: TRBD1
J gene: TRBJ1-5
CDR3 protein: CASTQTVTGTQPQHF
CDR3 DNA: TGTGCCAGCACCCAAACAGTGACAGGGACTCAGCCCCAGCATTTT